Below are 9 T cell receptor beta chains sequenced from a single sample in a study of cytomegalovirus exposure and HLA in healthy donors. A multiplex PCR was run with 60 Vbeta primers and 13 Jbeta primers. The repertoire was sequenced with immunoSEQ multiplex PCR; TCRdb's copy has only in-frame clones and lacks some. The sample consists of about 140,000 clones, approximately 87% of them appearing once. Specimen: PBMCs. Source of these receptors: a woman aged 25-40 years in good health and CMV-seronegative.

V gene TRBV7-9 combines with J gene TRBJ2-3, with 10 bases matching TRBD1. V shed 8 bases and J 1 base; nucleotides not matched to a gene: 12. Looked up from germline, CDR1 is SEHNR and CDR2 is FQNEAQ (reference sequence). CDR3 length: 17 residues. CDR3 region: CASYPRSTGGRTDTQYF. The CDR3 DNA reads as TGTGCCAGCTACCCCAGGTCGACAGGGGGCCGCACAGATACGCAGTATTTT.

The J gene is TRBJ2-7, the V gene TRBV19; TRBD1 matches at 10 bases. Germline V gene lookup returns CDR1 LNHDA and CDR2 SQIVND (reference sequence). V shed 3 bases and J 8 bases; nucleotides not matched to a gene: 7. The CDR3 spans 14 residues. The CDR3 region has the DNA TGTGCCAGTAGTATCCCGGGACAGGGGTACAAGCAGTACTTC. This gives the protein CASSIPGQGYKQYF.

In regard to this clone: The junction differs from germline at one of its ends, possibly a read error. V is TRBV7-2 and J is TRBJ2-3, with 15 bases fitting TRBD2. The CDR3 contains 17 residues. Germline V gene sequence: CDR1 SGHTA, CDR2 FQGNSA. CDR3 bases: TGTGCCAGCAACTTAAGGCCCGGGACTAGCGGGAGGAATACGCAGTATTTT. The encoded protein is CASNLRPGTSGRNTQYF.

The V call is TRBV2, the J call TRBJ1-2; 7 nucleotides agree with TRBD1. The CDR3 sequence is 15 residues long. Per germline, CDR1 SNHLY and CDR2 FYNNEI. V dropped 6 bases and J dropped 8; count of bases not matched to a gene: 15. The CDR3 nucleotides are TGTGCCAGCAGACTCGGCCCGACAGGGATGGGGGGCTACACCTTC. This codes for CASRLGPTGMGGYTF.

The chain recombines TRBV7-8 with TRBJ1-5; tentative D call: TRBD1 (6 bases). Trimming stripped 7 bases from V and 3 bases from J, with 13 bases between. The CDR3 has 14 amino acids. Germline V lookup: CDR1 SGHVS, CDR2 FQNEAQ. CDR3 region: CASTIDRNNQPQHF. The CDR3 DNA sequence: TGTGCCAGCACCATAGACAGGAACAATCAGCCCCAGCATTTT. Using reference TRBV7-8 and TRBJ1-5 for the parts outside the CDR3, the full variable domain is GAGVSQSPRYKVAKRGQDVALRCDPISGHVSLFWYQQALGQGPEFLTYFQNEAQLDKSGLPSDRFFAERPEGSVSTLKIQRTQQEDSAVYLCASTIDRNNQPQHFGDGTRLSIL.

In this sample, this clone turned up once. The chain has TRBV5-1 and TRBJ2-5; no definite D call. Near its end, the DNA agrees better with TRBJ2-7, so the J call may be wrong. This CDR3 has 12 amino acids. The germline CDR1 and CDR2 sequences are SGHRS and YFSETQ. The CDR3 sequence: CASSLDFYEQYF. CDR3 DNA sequence: TGCGCCAGCAGCTTAGATTTCTACGAGCAGTACTTC.

The chain links TRBV4-1 to TRBJ1-2; 9 bases line up with TRBD1. The CDR3 totals 13 residues. After removal of 11 bases from V and 6 bases from J, the junction contained 10 bases not matched to a gene. Germline V CDR1 and CDR2: MGHRA, YSYEKL. The CDR3 DNA follows: TGCGCCGGCCCGATACAGGGGGCGCATGGCTACACCTTC. Protein product: CAGPIQGAHGYTF.

The chain uses TRBV7-2 and TRBJ1-5; D unclear. This CDR3 region has 16 residues. Germline V CDR1 and CDR2: SGHTA, FQGNSA. V was pared by 5 bases and J by 4 bases, with 18 bases between. The CDR3 DNA reads TGTGCCAGCAGCCCAGGTGGCGGGAGGGCAAATCAGCCCCAGCATTTT. Translating gives CASSPGGGRANQPQHF.

This chain links TRBV28 with TRBJ1-4, with 8 bases that match TRBD1. The CDR3 consists of 15 residues. Trimming at V came to 6 bases and at J to 6 bases, leaving 9 bases not matched to a gene. CDR1 is MDHEN, CDR2 SYDVKM, per germline. For the CDR3, the DNA is TGTGCCAGCAGGGGCAGGGACAGGACTTATGAAAAACTGTTTTTT. This gives the protein CASRGRDRTYEKLFF.